This passage covers 23 T cell receptor beta chains from one sample sequenced in a study of shared clonotypes between healthy human individuals. Sequenced by immunoSEQ multiplex PCR; TCRdb stores in-frame clones only, minus some. Of about 960,000 clones in the sample, about three quarters were seen once. The specimen sequenced was memory CD4+ T cells sorted from blood. The subset denotes: CD45RA-negative fraction. The receptors here all came from a man aged 18 to 30 in good health.

This clone was observed a few times. This rearrangement joins TRBV5-4 to TRBJ1-2; 9 bases align to TRBD1. V lost 2 bases, J lost 4 bases, and 3 bases stayed unmatched. Germline V CDR1 and CDR2: SGHNT, YYREEE (reference sequence). The CDR3 extends over 14 amino acids. DNA of the CDR3: TGTGCCAGCAGCTTCCCGACAGGGGGCTATGGCTACACCTTC. Translated: CASSFPTGGYGYTF.

This sequence joins TRBV4-2 and TRBJ2-2, with D possibly being TRBD2 (6 bases). V dropped 0 bases and J dropped 2 bases, with 10 bases sitting between them. Germline CDR1 is LGHNA and CDR2 is YNFKEQ. This CDR3 region has 16 residues. This CDR3 reads CASSQDTSFNTGELFF. The CDR3 region has the DNA TGTGCCAGCAGCCAAGACACTAGCTTTAACACCGGGGAGCTGTTTTTT.

V is TRBV25-1 and J is TRBJ1-2; 10 bases fit TRBD1. CDR1 and CDR2 (germline): MGHDK, SYGVNS. The CDR3 has 17 amino acids. Unmatched junction bases numbered 13, after V lost 3 bases and J lost 6 bases. CDR3 DNA sequence: TGTGCCAGCAGTGAGAATATGCGAGGGGGGACAGGGGATGGCTACACCTTC. It is translated as CASSENMRGGTGDGYTF.

The V gene is TRBV27, the J gene TRBJ1-6; D is perhaps TRBD1 (6 bases). With 2 bases removed from V and 0 bases from J, the gap between germline ends came to 23 bases. This CDR3 contains 21 residues. CDR1 and CDR2 (germline): MNHEY, SMNVEV (reference sequence). The CDR3 spells CASSLRGFLGLLGSYNSPLHF. CDR3 nucleotide sequence: TGTGCCAGCAGTTTAAGGGGGTTCTTAGGCTTATTGGGCTCCTATAATTCACCCCTCCACTTT.

This clone has a handful of counts. The chain employs TRBV7-9 and TRBJ2-7; no clear D. CDR3 size: 14 residues. Germline CDR1 SEHNR, CDR2 FQNEAQ (reference sequence). Trimming removed 3 bases at V and 3 bases at J, with 12 bases between. The CDR3 sequence: CASSFPPGVYEQYF. The CDR3 DNA follows: TGTGCCAGCAGCTTCCCTCCAGGAGTCTACGAGCAGTACTTC.

This chain links TRBV4-1 with TRBJ2-3; no definite D call. The V gene's germline CDR1 is MGHRA and CDR2 YSYEKL. V lost 0 bases and J lost 0, with 7 bases in between. CDR3 length: 15 residues. CDR3 sequence reads: CASSQDPISTDTQYF. CDR3 nucleotide sequence: TGCGCCAGCAGCCAAGATCCCATAAGCACAGATACGCAGTATTTT.

The V call is TRBV6-6, the J call TRBJ1-2; 9 bases match TRBD1. The trim removed 6 bases at V and 8 bases at J, leaving 13 bases unmatched. Per germline, CDR1 MNHNY and CDR2 SVGAGI (reference sequence). This CDR3 comprises 15 residues. This CDR3 is CASSDYSGTGQGYTF. For the CDR3, the DNA is TGTGCCAGCAGCGATTACAGCGGGACAGGGCAAGGCTACACCTTC.

The rearrangement uses TRBV5-1 and TRBJ2-3; the match to TRBD2 covers 11 bases. The CDR3 has 17 amino acids. The V segment lost 2 bases and the J segment 2 bases; nucleotides outside the gene matches: 7. The germline CDR1 and CDR2 sequences are SGHRS and YFSETQ. The CDR3, as DNA: TGCGCCAGCAGCTTAAACCCTAGCGGGGGGATCACAGATACGCAGTATTTT. This codes for CASSLNPSGGITDTQYF.

About this clone: Other DNA sequences in the same sample also yield this CDR3. The chain is built from TRBV30 and TRBJ1-2; D is ambiguous. Germline CDR1 is GTSNPN and CDR2 is SVGIG (reference sequence). The CDR3 totals 11 residues. Between the trimmed V and J ends, which lost 2 bases and 3 bases, there was a span of 4 bases. The CDR3 DNA is TGTGCCTGGAGTCGCGACTATGGCTACACCTTC. Protein sequence: CAWSRDYGYTF.

This clone was seen more than once but under ten times. V usage is TRBV5-1 and J usage is TRBJ1-5; the D gene is possibly TRBD1 (5 bases). Germline V CDR1 and CDR2: SGHRS, YFSETQ. The CDR3 length is 15 residues. The V gene lost 0 bases and the J gene lost 3 bases, with 10 bases spanning the gap. The CDR3 sequence is CASSLESGTNQPQHF. CDR3 nucleotide sequence: TGCGCCAGCAGCTTGGAATCGGGGACCAATCAGCCCCAGCATTTT.

This clone was found a few times. The gene calls are TRBV4-1 and TRBJ1-5, with D possibly matching TRBD1 (5 bases). Germline V gene data show CDR1 as MGHRA and CDR2 as YSYEKL. There are 15 residues in the CDR3. The V end lost 0 bases, the J end lost 8 bases, and 14 bases lay between the germline ends. The CDR3 loop is CASSQDGTGFEPQHF. The CDR3 coding sequence is TGCGCCAGCAGCCAAGATGGTACAGGATTTGAGCCCCAGCATTTT.

This clone was seen only a few times. The chain is built from TRBV27 and TRBJ2-3; TRBD2 agrees at 13 bases. This CDR3 has 20 residues. In germline, CDR1 is MNHEY, CDR2 SMNVEV (reference sequence). The trim removed 5 bases at V and 0 bases at J, leaving 14 bases unmatched. The CDR3 nucleotides are TGTGCCAGCAGTACCATGACTAGCGGGGGGAACTTTTATAGCACAGATACGCAGTATTTT. The encoded protein is CASSTMTSGGNFYSTDTQYF.

The chain links TRBV5-8 to TRBJ2-1; D not certain. The CDR3 length is 15 residues. CDR1 SGHTS and CDR2 YDEGEE come from the germline V gene. V was clipped by 6 bases and J by 0 bases, with 13 bases between them. CDR3: CASNRGGSSYNEQFF. The CDR3 region has the DNA TGTGCCAGCAACCGAGGCGGTAGCTCCTACAATGAGCAGTTCTTC.

The chain has TRBV6-5 and TRBJ2-5; D is tentatively TRBD1 or TRBD2 (5 bases each). The CDR3 runs 15 residues. Germline CDR1 is MNHEY and CDR2 is SVGAGI. Trimming shortened V by 5 bases and J by 4 bases, and 17 bases separated the two germline ends. The CDR3 nucleotides read TGTGCCAGCAGTGCCACCGGGAACAGGCGAGAGACCCAGTACTTC. It is translated as CASSATGNRRETQYF.

The V call is TRBV5-1, the J call TRBJ2-7; 9 positions agree with TRBD2. CDR1 is SGHRS and CDR2 is YFSETQ in the germline V gene. The CDR3 consists of 15 residues. With 1 base clipped from V and 3 bases from J, the junction kept 5 bases outside the gene matches. This CDR3 reads CASSLTASGIYEQYF. CDR3 sequence (DNA): TGCGCCAGCAGCTTGACGGCTAGCGGGATCTACGAGCAGTACTTC.

V and J are TRBV2 and TRBJ1-3; D gene ambiguous. There are 13 residues in the CDR3. The V gene's germline CDR1 is SNHLY and CDR2 FYNNEI. Trimming cost V 7 bases and J 10 bases, with 17 bases left between them. As DNA, the CDR3 is TGTGCCAGCACAACGGGAAGAGAGGGAACCATATATTTT. This translates into CASTTGREGTIYF.

V and J are TRBV19 and TRBJ1-5, with D uncertain. Germline CDR1 reads LNHDA; CDR2 reads SQIVND (reference sequence). V gave up 5 bases and J gave up 0 bases, with 14 bases separating them. The CDR3 sequence is 16 residues long. The CDR3 DNA reads TGTGCCAGTAGTCAATCGTTCGCGGTTAGCAATCAGCCCCAGCATTTT. Amino acids: CASSQSFAVSNQPQHF.

To note about this clone: This same CDR3 is encoded by further DNA sequences in the sample. The DNA of the CDR3 is TGTGCCAGCAGTACCCCGAACTATGGCTACACCTTC. Its translation: CASSTPNYGYTF. This chain joins TRBV7-9 and TRBJ1-2; the D is unclear. Looked up from germline, CDR1 is SEHNR and CDR2 is FQNEAQ (reference sequence). This CDR3 is 12 amino acids long. V was clipped by 6 bases and J by 2 bases, with 7 bases between them.

V and J are TRBV2 and TRBJ2-7; a weak D match, TRBD2 (6 bases). V was clipped by 6 bases and J by 2 bases, with 14 bases between them. This CDR3 contains 14 residues. Germline CDR1 reads SNHLY; CDR2 reads FYNNEI. CDR3 DNA sequence: TGTGCCAGCAGCGGAGGGGCTCAACCCTACGAGCAGTACTTC. Its protein product is CASSGGAQPYEQYF.

The rearrangement joins TRBV30 to TRBJ2-7; TRBD1 might be the D (6 bases). Trimming left V 0 bases short and J 0 bases short, with 9 bases between. There are 14 residues in the CDR3. CDR1 GTSNPN and CDR2 SVGIG come from the germline V gene (reference sequence). The CDR3 sequence is CAWSVGRGSYEQYF. CDR3 nucleotides: TGTGCCTGGAGTGTCGGCAGGGGCTCCTACGAGCAGTACTTC. The full variable domain, with the rest looked up from reference TRBV30 and TRBJ2-7, is SQTIHQWPATLVQPVGSPLSLECTVEGTSNPNLYWYRQAAGRGLQLLFYSVGIGQISSEVPQNLSASRPQDRQFILSSKKLLLSDSGFYLCAWSVGRGSYEQYFGPGTRLTVT.

This chain uses TRBV6-1 with TRBJ1-6, with 7 bases identical to TRBD1. V trimming: 4 bases; J trimming: 5 bases; junction bases outside the gene matches: 8. Germline loops: CDR1 MNHNS, CDR2 SASEGT. This CDR3 has 16 amino acids. Here the CDR3 reads CASSGQGIGNNSPLHF. For the CDR3, the DNA is TGTGCCAGCAGTGGACAGGGAATAGGCAATAATTCACCCCTCCACTTT.

This clone appeared once. The chain uses TRBV7-9 and TRBJ1-6; possibly TRBD1 for D (5 bases). V gave up 4 bases and J gave up 12 bases, with 13 bases separating them. CDR1 and CDR2 (germline): SEHNR, FQNEAQ (reference sequence). The CDR3 sequence is 13 residues long. The CDR3 bases are TGTGCCAGCAGCTGGGACCAGGAGGGACCCCTCCACTTT. Translated, it gives CASSWDQEGPLHF.

The chain couples TRBV5-1 to TRBJ2-7, with D maybe TRBD1 (5 bases). From germline, CDR1 is SGHRS and CDR2 YFSETQ. This CDR3 is 14 amino acids long. Between the trimmed V and J ends, which lost 1 base and 6 bases, there was a span of 14 bases. The CDR3 DNA sequence: TGCGCCAGCAGCTTGAGGGTAGGGGAAGGCGAGCAGTACTTC. Its protein is CASSLRVGEGEQYF.